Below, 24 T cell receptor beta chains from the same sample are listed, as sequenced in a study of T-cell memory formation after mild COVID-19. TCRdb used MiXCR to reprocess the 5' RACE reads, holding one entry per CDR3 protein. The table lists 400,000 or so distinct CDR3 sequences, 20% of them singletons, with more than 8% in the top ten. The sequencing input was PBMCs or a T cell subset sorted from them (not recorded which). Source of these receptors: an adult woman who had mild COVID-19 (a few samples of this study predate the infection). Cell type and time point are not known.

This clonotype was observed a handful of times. The CDR3: CASSFSRGETQYF. CDR3 in DNA: TGTGCCAGCAGCTTTTCTAGGGGAGAGACCCAGTACTTC. This chain connects TRBV7-6 to TRBJ2-5; weak D call: TRBD1 (5 bases). CDR1 is SGHVS and CDR2 is FNYEAQ in the germline V gene. The V end was cut by 3 bases, the J end by 4 bases, with 9 bases between. The CDR3 consists of 13 residues.

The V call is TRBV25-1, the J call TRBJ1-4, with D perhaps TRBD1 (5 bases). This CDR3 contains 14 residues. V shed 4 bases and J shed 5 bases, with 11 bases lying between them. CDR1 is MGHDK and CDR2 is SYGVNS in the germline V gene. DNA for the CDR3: TGTGCCAGCAGTGGGGGGGTCGTAAATGAAAAACTGTTTTTT. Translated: CASSGGVVNEKLFF.

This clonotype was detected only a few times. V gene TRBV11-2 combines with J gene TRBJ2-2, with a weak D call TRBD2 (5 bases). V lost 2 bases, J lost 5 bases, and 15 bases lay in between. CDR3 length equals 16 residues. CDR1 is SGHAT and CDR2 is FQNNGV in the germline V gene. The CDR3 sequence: CASSLFRVARTGELFF. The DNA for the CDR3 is TGTGCCAGCAGCTTATTTCGGGTAGCGAGAACCGGGGAGCTGTTTTTT. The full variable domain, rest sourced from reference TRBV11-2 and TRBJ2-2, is EAGVAQSPRYKIIEKRQSVAFWCNPISGHATLYWYQQILGQGPKLLIQFQNNGVVDDSQLPKDRFSAERLKGVDSTLKIQPAKLEDSAVYLCASSLFRVARTGELFFGEGSRLTVL.

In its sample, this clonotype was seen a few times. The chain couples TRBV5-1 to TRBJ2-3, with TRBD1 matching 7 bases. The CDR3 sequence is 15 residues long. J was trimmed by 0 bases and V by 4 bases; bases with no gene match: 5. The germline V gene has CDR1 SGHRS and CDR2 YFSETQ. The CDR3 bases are TGCGCCAGCAGCATACAGGGGACGAGCACAGATACGCAGTATTTT. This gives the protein CASSIQGTSTDTQYF.

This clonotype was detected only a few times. In nucleotides, the CDR3 is TGTGCCAGCAGCATCAGACAGGGGGAAGAGACCCAGTACTTC. Its protein product is CASSIRQGEETQYF. The chain has TRBV7-9 and TRBJ2-5; 9 nucleotides align to TRBD1. CDR3 length: 14 residues. V shed 5 bases, J shed 3 bases, and the junction held 4 bases outside the gene matches. The germline V gene encodes CDR1 SEHNR and CDR2 FQNEAQ (reference sequence).

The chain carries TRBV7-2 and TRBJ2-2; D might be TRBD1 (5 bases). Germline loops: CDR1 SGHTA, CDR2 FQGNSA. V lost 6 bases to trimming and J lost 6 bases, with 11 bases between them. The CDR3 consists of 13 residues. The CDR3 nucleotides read TGTGCCAGCAGAATGGGGCGGCCCGGGGAGCTGTTTTTT. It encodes CASRMGRPGELFF. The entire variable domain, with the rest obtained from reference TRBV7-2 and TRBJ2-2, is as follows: GAGVSQSPSNKVTEKGKDVELRCDPISGHTALYWYRQSLGQGLEFLIYFQGNSAPDKSGLPSDRFSAERTGGSVSTLTIQRTQQEDSAVYLCASRMGRPGELFFGEGSRLTVL.

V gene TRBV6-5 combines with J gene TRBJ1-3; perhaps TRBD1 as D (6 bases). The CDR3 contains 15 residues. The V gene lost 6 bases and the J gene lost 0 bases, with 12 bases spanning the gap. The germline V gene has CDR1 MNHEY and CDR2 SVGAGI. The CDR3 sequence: CASRGTFLSGNTIYF. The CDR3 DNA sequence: TGTGCCAGCAGGGGGACATTTCTCTCTGGAAACACCATATATTTT.

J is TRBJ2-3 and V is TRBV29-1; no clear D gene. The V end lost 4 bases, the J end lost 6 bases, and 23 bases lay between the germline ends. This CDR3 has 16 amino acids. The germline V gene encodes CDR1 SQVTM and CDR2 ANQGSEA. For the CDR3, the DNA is TGCAGCGTTGTTCCCCCGGGTTGGTACACATCCGATACGCAGTATTTT. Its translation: CSVVPPGWYTSDTQYF.

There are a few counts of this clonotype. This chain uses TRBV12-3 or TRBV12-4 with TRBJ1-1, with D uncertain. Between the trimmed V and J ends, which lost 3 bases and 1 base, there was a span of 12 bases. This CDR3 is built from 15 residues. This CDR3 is CASSFKEPSNTEAFF. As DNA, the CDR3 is TGTGCCAGCAGTTTCAAAGAGCCTTCGAACACTGAAGCTTTCTTT.

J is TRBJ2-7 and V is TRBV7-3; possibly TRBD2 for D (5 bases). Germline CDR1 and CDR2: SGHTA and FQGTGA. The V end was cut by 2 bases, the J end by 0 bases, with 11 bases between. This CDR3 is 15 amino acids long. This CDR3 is CASSLYEGTSYEQYF. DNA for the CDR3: TGTGCCAGCAGCTTATATGAGGGAACCTCCTACGAGCAGTACTTC.

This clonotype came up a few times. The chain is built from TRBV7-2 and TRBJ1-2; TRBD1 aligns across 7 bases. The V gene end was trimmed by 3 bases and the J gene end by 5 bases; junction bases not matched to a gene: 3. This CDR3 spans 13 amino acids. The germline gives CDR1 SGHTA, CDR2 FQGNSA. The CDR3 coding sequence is TGTGCCAGCAGCTTTGACAGGGCGTATGGCTACACCTTC. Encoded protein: CASSFDRAYGYTF.

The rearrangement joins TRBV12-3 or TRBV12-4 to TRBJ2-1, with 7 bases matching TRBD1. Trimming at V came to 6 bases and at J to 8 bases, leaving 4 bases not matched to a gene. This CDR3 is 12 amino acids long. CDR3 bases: TGTGCCAGCAGGGGAACAGGGGATGAGCAGTTCTTC. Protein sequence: CASRGTGDEQFF.

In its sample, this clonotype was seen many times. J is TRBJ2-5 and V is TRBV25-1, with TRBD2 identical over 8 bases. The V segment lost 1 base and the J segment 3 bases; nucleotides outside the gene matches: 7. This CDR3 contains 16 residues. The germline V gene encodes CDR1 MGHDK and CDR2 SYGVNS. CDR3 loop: CASSEFRGGFKETQYF. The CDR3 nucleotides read TGTGCCAGCAGTGAATTTCGGGGGGGCTTCAAAGAGACCCAGTACTTC.

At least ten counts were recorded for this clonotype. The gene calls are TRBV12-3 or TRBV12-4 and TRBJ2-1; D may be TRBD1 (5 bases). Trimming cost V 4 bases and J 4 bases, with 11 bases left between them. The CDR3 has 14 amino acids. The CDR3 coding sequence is TGTGCCAGCAGTTCCCGGACAAGTTACAATGAGCAGTTCTTC. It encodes CASSSRTSYNEQFF.

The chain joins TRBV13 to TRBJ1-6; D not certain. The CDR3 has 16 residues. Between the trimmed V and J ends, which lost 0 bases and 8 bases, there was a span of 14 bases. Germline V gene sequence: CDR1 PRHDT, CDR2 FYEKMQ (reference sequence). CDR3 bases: TGTGCCAGCAGCTTAGGCCTTAAGGAGTACCATTCACCCCTCCACTTT. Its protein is CASSLGLKEYHSPLHF.

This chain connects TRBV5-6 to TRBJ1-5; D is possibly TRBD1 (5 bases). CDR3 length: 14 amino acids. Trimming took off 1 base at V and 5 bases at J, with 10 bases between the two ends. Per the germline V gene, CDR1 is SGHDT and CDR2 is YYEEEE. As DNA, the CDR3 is TGTGCCAGCAGCTTGAGGGACGGATATCAGCCCCAGCATTTT. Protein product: CASSLRDGYQPQHF. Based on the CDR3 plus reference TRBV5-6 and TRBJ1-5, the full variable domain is DAGVTQSPTHLIKTRGQQVTLRCSPKSGHDTVSWYQQALGQGPQFIFQYYEEEERQRGNFPDRFSGHQFPNYSSELNVNALLLGDSALYLCASSLRDGYQPQHFGDGTRLSIL.

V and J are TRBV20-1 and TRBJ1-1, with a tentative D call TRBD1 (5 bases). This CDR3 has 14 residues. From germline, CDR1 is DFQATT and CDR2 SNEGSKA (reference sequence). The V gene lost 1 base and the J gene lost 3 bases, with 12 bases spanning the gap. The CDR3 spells CSARVQGSHTEAFF. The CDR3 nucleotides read TGCAGTGCTAGAGTCCAGGGTTCACACACTGAAGCTTTCTTT.

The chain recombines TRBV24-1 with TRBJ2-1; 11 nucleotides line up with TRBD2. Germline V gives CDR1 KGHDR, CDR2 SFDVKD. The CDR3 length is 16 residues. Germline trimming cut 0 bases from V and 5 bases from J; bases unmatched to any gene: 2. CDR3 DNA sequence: TGTGCCACCAGTGATTTGGTTAGCGGGAGGGACAATGAGCAGTTCTTC. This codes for CATSDLVSGRDNEQFF.

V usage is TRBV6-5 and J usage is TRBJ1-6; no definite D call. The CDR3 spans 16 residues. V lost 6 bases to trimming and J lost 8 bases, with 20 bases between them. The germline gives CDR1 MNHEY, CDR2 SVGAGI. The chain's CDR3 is CASRAGRVPTDSPLHF. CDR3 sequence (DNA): TGTGCCAGCAGAGCAGGCCGGGTTCCCACCGATTCACCCCTCCACTTT.

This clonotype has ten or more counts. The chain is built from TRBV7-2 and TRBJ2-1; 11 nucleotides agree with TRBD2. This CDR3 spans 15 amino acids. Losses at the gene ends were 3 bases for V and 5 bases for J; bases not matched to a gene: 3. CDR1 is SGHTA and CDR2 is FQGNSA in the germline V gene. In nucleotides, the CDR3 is TGTGCCAGCAGCTTGGGACTAGCGGTAGACAATGAGCAGTTCTTC. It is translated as CASSLGLAVDNEQFF.

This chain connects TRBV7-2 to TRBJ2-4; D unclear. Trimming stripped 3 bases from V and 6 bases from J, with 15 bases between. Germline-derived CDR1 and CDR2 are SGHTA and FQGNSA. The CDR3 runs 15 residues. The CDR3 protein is CASSFIRSRGNIQYF. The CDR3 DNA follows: TGTGCCAGCAGCTTTATTAGGTCCCGCGGAAACATTCAGTACTTC.

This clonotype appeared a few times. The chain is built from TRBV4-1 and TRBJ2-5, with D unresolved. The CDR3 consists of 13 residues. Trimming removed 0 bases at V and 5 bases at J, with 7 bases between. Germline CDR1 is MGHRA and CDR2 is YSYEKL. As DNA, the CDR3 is TGCGCCAGCAGCCAAGACTCGCGGGAGACCCAGTACTTC. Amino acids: CASSQDSRETQYF.

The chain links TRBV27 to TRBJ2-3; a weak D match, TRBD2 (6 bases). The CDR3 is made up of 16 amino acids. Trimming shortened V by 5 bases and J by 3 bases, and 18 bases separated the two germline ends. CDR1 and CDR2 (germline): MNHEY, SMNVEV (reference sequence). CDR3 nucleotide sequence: TGTGCCAGCAGTCCATCCCAGACGGGGGTGACAGATACGCAGTATTTT. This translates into CASSPSQTGVTDTQYF.

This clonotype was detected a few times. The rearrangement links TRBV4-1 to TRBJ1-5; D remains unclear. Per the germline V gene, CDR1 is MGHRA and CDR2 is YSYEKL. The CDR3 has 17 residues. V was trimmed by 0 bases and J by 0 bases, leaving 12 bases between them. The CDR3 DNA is TGCGCCAGCAGCCAAGATCAGGCTTACATTAGCAATCAGCCCCAGCATTTT. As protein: CASSQDQAYISNQPQHF.